The T cell receptor beta chain under discussion was sequenced for a study of Ad26.COV2.S vaccination and SARS-CoV-2 variants (dated by TCRdb to the early 2020s). Some background on the complete study: Donors in the vaccine arm were drawn from COV1001, a multicentre, randomized, double-blind, placebo-controlled phase I-IIa trial testing Ad26.COV2.S in healthy adults. Dosing of Ad26.COV2.S was intramuscular, at either 5x10^10 or 1x10^11 viral particles, delivered as one shot or as two shots spaced 56 days apart. The specificity and breadth of SARS-CoV-2-reactive T cell receptors after Ad26.COV2.S vaccination were assessed by TCRbeta repertoire sequencing. A total of around 32 samples were included in the TCR-sequenced set, comprising roughly 19 Ad26.COV2.S vaccine recipients, 5 placebo recipients and 8 SARS-CoV-2 convalescent individuals. Trial participants were randomized into five groups of five: low-dose or high-dose Ad26.COV2.S given once or twice, or placebo on both occasions. Throughout the experiments and outcome assessment, investigators stayed blinded to trial group allocation. What the authors observed across the whole study: Compared with placebo recipients, Ad26.COV2.S recipients showed higher spike-specific TCR breadth (P = 0.0014). Non-spike TCR breadth was comparable between vaccine and placebo recipients, consistent with the vaccine containing only spike. The authors noted that total T cell responses may have been underestimated by the TCR breadth and depth analyses. Comparing responses between vaccine doses or regimens was not something the study was powered to do. After vaccination, substantial breadth of spike-specific CD8+ and CD4+ T cell responses was reported.

The immunoSEQ Assay was used to sequence TCRbeta CDR3 regions. After extraction, genomic DNA underwent amplification by bias-controlled multiplex PCR, followed by high-throughput sequencing. Per the authors' processing: To quantify the absolute abundance of each unique TCRbeta CDR3 region, sequences were collapsed and filtered. T cell fraction was estimated by normalization of TCRbeta template counts to usable DNA, with usable DNA being measured through amplification of reference genes present in all nucleated cells. Repertoire TCRs were annotated as SARS-CoV-2-specific when V gene, CDR3 amino acid sequence and J gene were exactly matched to a known reactive TCR set. The reference SARS-CoV-2 TCR set was obtained from MIRA and was filtered for enrichment in COVID-19-positive ImmuneCODE repertoires, whereby public or cross-reactive TCRs were removed. Drawing on the MIRA antigens, annotated TCRs were analysed further at the level of specific ORF or position within ORF. Breadth was defined as annotated unique rearrangements over total unique productive rearrangements; depth was the summed frequency of those rearrangements. Two-sided Wilcoxon rank-sum tests were used to compare TCR breadth between groups. TCRdb carries this immuneACCESS record with in-frame sequences only. Its versions omit some clonotypes, under half of them owing to an unresolved V gene in the studies checked, with the rest unexplained. From that table come the V and J calls and clone size; the DNA was used to work out D and trimming. This sample holds around 400,000 clones; about nine tenths were observed only once. About 12% of the sample is taken by the ten largest.

To note about this clone: Its cognate antigen has yet to be identified. No base-level quality is on record; no much larger clone is a single base apart.

The sample's treatment or condition label, in plain terms: about 20 received Ad26.COV2.S at low or high dose, single or two shots; several received placebo; per-sample allocation not given. Repertoires of vaccine and placebo recipients were sequenced from samples taken on day 63 after the first injection. In Cohort 1b, about two dozen adults aged 18-55 years were enrolled at a single site in Boston, USA, between 29 July and 7 August 2020. Ad26.COV2.S was a replication-incompetent adenovirus type 26 vector that expressed a prefusion-stabilized SARS-CoV-2 spike protein derived from the original Wuhan strain. Its CDR3 holds 16 amino acids, cysteine through phenylalanine. Only the CDR3 region is kept as DNA, spanning 48 bases read in frame from base 1. Trimming leaves V shorter by 9 bases and J shorter by 4 bases, with the junction holding 14 bases beyond the gene matches. CDR1 SGHNT and CDR2 YYREEE are derived from the germline V gene (reference sequence).

Sequences were derived from peripheral blood, sampled in a trial of Ad26.COV2.S vaccine versus placebo. The origin of this receptor is a person between 18 and 65 years old who received the Ad26.COV2.S COVID-19 vaccine or a placebo. This sequence uses TRBV5-4 and TRBJ2-2, and TRBD2 matches 8 of the central bases. The CDR3 amino acid sequence is: CATATSGSPSTGELFF. The DNA sequence is as follows: TGTGCCACCGCCACCAGCGGGAGCCCCTCCACCGGGGAGCTGTTTTTT.